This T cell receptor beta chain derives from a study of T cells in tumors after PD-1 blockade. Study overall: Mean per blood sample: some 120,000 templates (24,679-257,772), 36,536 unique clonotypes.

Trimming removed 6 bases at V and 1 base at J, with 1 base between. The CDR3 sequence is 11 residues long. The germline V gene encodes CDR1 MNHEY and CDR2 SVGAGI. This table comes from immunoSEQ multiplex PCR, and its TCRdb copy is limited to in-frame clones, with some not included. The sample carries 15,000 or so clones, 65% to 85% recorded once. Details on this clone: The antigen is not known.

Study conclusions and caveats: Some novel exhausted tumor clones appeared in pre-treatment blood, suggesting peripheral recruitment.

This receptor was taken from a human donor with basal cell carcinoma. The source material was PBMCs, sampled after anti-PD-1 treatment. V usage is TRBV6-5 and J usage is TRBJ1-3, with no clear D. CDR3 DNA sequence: TGTGCCAGCAGGTCTGGAAACACCATATATTTT. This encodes CASRSGNTIYF.